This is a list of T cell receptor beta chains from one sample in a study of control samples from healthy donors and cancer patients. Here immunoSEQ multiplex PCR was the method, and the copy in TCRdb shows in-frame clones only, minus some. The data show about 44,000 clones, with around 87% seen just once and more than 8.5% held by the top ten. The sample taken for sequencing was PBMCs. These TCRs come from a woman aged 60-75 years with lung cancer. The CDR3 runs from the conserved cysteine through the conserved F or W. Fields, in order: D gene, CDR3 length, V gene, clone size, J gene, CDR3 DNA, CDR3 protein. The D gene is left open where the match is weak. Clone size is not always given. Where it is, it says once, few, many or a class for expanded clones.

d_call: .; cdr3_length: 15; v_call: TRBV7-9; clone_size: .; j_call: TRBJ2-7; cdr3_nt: TGTGCCAGCAGCTTAGGTACAGGGAGATCCTACGAGCAGTACTTC; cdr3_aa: CASSLGTGRSYEQYF
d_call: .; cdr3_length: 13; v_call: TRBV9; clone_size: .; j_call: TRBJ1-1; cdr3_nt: TGTGCCAGCAGCGTAGACGGGAACACTGAAGCTTTCTTT; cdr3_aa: CASSVDGNTEAFF
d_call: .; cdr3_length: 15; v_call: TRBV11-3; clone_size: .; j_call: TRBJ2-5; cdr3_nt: TGTGCCAGCAGCTTAGGAGTCCGGAGGGAAGAGACCCAGTACTTC; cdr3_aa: CASSLGVRREETQYF
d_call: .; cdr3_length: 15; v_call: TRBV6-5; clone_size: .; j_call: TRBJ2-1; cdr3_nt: TGTGCCAGCAGACGAACAGGGCCCCTTACAAATGAGCAGTTCTTC; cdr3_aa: CASRRTGPLTNEQFF
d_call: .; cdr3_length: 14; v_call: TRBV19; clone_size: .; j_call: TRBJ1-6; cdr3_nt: TGTGCCAGTAGTATACGGGGTAACAATTCACCCCTCCACTTT; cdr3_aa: CASSIRGNNSPLHF
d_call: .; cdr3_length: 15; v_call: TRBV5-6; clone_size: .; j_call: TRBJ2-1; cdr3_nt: TGTGCCAGCAGCTTGTTGGATCATGCCTACAATGAGCAGTTCTTC; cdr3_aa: CASSLLDHAYNEQFF
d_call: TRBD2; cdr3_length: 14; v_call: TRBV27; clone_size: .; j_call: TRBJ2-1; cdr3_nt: TGTGCCAGCATGATAGTAGCGGGGTACAATGAGCAGTTCTTC; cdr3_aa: CASMIVAGYNEQFF
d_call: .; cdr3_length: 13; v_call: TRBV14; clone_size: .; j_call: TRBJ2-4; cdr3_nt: TGTGCCAGCAGCTTCGGACCGGGAAACATTCAGTACTTC; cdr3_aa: CASSFGPGNIQYF
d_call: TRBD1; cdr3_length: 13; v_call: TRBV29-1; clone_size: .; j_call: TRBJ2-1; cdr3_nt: TGCAGCGGGAAGGGACAGCAAATCAATGAGCAGTTCTTC; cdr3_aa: CSGKGQQINEQFF
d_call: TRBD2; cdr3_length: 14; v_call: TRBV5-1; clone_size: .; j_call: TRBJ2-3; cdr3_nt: TGCGCCAGCGGAGATAGCGGGACCACAGATACGCAGTATTTT; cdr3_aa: CASGDSGTTDTQYF
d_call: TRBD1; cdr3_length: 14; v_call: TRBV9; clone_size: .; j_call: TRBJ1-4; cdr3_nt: TGTGCCAGCAGCCCCGGACAGGGAAGTGAAAAACTGTTTTTT; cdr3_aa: CASSPGQGSEKLFF
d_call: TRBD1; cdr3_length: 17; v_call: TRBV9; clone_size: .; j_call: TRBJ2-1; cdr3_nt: TGTGCCAGCAGCGACGGGACAGGGGGCGAAGGGTACAATGAGCAGTTCTTC; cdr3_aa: CASSDGTGGEGYNEQFF
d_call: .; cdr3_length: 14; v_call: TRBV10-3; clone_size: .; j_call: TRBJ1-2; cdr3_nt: TGTGCCATCAGTGAGTCGACAGCTAACTATGGCTACACCTTC; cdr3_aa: CAISESTANYGYTF
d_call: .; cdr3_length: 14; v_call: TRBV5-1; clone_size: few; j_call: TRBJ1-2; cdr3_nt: TGCGCCAGCAGCTTGTGGGGGGGAAACTATGGCTACACCTTC; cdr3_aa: CASSLWGGNYGYTF
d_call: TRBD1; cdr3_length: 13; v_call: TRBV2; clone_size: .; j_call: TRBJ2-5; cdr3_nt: TGTGCCAGCACATGGGACAGACAAGAGACCCAGTACTTC; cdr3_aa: CASTWDRQETQYF
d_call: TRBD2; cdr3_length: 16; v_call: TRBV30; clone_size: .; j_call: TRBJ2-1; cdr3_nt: TGTGCCTCGAGCGGGACTAGCGGGAGCCTGTACAATGAGCAGTTCTTC; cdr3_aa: CASSGTSGSLYNEQFF
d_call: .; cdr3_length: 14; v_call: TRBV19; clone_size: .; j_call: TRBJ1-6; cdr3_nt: TGTGCCAGTAGTCTACAGGGATATAATTCACCCCTCCACTTT; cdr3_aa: CASSLQGYNSPLHF
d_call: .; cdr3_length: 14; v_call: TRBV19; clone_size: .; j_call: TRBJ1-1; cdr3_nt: TGTGCCAGTAGTATCGGAGATGGCCTGACTGAAGCTTTCTTT; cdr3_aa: CASSIGDGLTEAFF
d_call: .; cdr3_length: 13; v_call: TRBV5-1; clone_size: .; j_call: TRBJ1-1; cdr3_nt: TGCGCCAGCAGCTTGGGTAGGAACACTGAAGCTTTCTTT; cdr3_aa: CASSLGRNTEAFF
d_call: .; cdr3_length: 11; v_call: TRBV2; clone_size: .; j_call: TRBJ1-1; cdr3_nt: TGTGCCAGCAGTATGTCCAGAGAGGCTTTCTTT; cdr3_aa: CASSMSREAFF
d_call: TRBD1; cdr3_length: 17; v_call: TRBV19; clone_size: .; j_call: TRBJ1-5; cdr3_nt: TGTGCCAGTACACCACCTCGGACAGGACGGAGCAATCAGCCCCAGCATTTT; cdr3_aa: CASTPPRTGRSNQPQHF
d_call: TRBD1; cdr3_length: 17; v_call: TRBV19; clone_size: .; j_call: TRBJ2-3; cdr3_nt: TGTGCCAGTCGATCAAAGGGGGACAGATCTCGCACAGATACGCAGTATTTT; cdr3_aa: CASRSKGDRSRTDTQYF
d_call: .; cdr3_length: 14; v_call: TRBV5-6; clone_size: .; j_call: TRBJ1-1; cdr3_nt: TGTGCCAGCAGCATCAATCCAGGCGACACTGAAGCTTTCTTT; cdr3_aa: CASSINPGDTEAFF
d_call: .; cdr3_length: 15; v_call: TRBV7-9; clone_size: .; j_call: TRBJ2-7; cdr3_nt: TGTGCCAGCAGCCAAATGGGACTCCCTAGAGAGGAGCAGTACTTC; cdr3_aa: CASSQMGLPREEQYF
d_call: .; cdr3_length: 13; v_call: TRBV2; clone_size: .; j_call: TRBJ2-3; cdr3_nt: TGTGCCAGCAATAGACAGAGCACAGATACGCAGTATTTT; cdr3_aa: CASNRQSTDTQYF
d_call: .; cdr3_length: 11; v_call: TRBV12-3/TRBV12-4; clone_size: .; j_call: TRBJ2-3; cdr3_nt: TGTGCCAGCAGTTTGGGGGATACGCAGTATTTT; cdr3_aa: CASSLGDTQYF
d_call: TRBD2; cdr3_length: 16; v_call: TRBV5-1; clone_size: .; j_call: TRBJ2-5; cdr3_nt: TGCGCCAGCAGCAAGGCCGGGACTAGCGGAGAAGAGACCCAGTACTTC; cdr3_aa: CASSKAGTSGEETQYF